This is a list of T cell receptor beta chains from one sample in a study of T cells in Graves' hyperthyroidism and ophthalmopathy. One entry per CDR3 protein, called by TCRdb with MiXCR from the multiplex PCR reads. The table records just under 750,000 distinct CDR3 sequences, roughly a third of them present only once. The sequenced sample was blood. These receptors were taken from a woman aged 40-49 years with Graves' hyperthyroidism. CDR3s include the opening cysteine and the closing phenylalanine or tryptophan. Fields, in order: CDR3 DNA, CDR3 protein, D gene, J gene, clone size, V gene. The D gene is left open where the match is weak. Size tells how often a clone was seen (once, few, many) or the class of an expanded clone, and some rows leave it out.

TGTGCCAGCAGCTTACTGGGACAGGGGACTGAGCCCCAGCATTTT,CASSLLGQGTEPQHF,TRBD1,TRBJ1-5,many,TRBV7-2
TGTGCCAGTAGTTGGGCAGTTTATAGCAATCAGCCCCAGCATTTT,CASSWAVYSNQPQHF,.,TRBJ1-5,.,TRBV19
TGTGCCAGCAGCACGACAGGGGACCTCTACGAGCAGTACTTC,CASSTTGDLYEQYF,TRBD1,TRBJ2-7,many,TRBV7-9
TGTGCCAGCAGCTTGGACAGGGAAGACTTACTCTCTGGGGCCAACGTCCTGACTTTC,CASSLDREDLLSGANVLTF,TRBD1,TRBJ2-6,few,TRBV9
TGTGCCAGCAGCGTGACCGGGGAGCTGTTTTTT,CASSVTGELFF,.,TRBJ2-2,many,TRBV9
TGTGCCAGCAGTGAAGTAGTGGAGGCCAATGAGCAGTTCTTC,CASSEVVEANEQFF,.,TRBJ2-1,.,TRBV6-5
TGTGCCAGTAGTCAGACAGGGCGCACAGATACGCAGTATTTT,CASSQTGRTDTQYF,TRBD1,TRBJ2-3,.,TRBV19
TGTGCCAGCAACCGGGACAGGACCTACGAGCAGTACTTC,CASNRDRTYEQYF,TRBD1,TRBJ2-7,few,TRBV7-8
TGTGCCAGCATAAAGGATCTGAATGAAGCTTTCTTT,CASIKDLNEAFF,.,TRBJ1-1,.,TRBV2
TGTGCCAGCAGCTTATCCGCCAGGGAGGTCGAAAAACTGTTTTTT,CASSLSAREVEKLFF,.,TRBJ1-4,few,TRBV7-8
TGTGCCAGCAGCTTAGTGGTGACAGCGGGAAACTACGAGCAGTACTTC,CASSLVVTAGNYEQYF,TRBD2,TRBJ2-7,.,TRBV7-9
TGCGCCAGCAGCCCCAGGACAGCAAAGAACACTGAAGCTTTCTTT,CASSPRTAKNTEAFF,.,TRBJ1-1,many,TRBV5-1
TGTGCCATCAGTGGACAGGGGATGTACAATGAGCAGTTCTTC,CAISGQGMYNEQFF,TRBD1,TRBJ2-1,.,TRBV10-3
TGTGCCAGCAAGTATATAGCGGTGAACACCGGGGAGCTGTTTTTT,CASKYIAVNTGELFF,.,TRBJ2-2,few,TRBV2
TGTGCCAGCAGCAGAGTAGGAAACAGGGACTACGAGCAGTACTTC,CASSRVGNRDYEQYF,.,TRBJ2-7,many,TRBV7-2
TGTGCCAGCAGTAACAGGGGGCGCGAAGGTCAGCCCCAGCATTTT,CASSNRGREGQPQHF,TRBD1,TRBJ1-5,.,TRBV6-5
TGTGCCAGCAGCAGCAGGACAGGGCCCCACGAGCAGTACTTC,CASSSRTGPHEQYF,TRBD1,TRBJ2-7,few,TRBV7-3
TGTGCCAGCAGTGTCCCCGGGGGCAGCGCCTACGAGCAGTACTTC,CASSVPGGSAYEQYF,.,TRBJ2-7,few,TRBV6-1
TGTGCCAGCAGCTCTACTCACGGTTATGGCTACACCTTC,CASSSTHGYGYTF,.,TRBJ1-2,many,TRBV7-2
TGTGCCAGCAGCCAAGAGGGACTAGCCTCCCGAGAGACCCAGTACTTC,CASSQEGLASRETQYF,TRBD2,TRBJ2-5,.,TRBV4-1
TGTGCCAGCAGTCCCCCCAACCGGGGGCAGAACACTGAAGCTTTCTTT,CASSPPNRGQNTEAFF,.,TRBJ1-1,.,TRBV5-5
TGTGCCAGCAGCTTGTCCATGACGACAGGGGGGTACTTC,CASSLSMTTGGYF,TRBD1,TRBJ2-7,many,TRBV7-8
TGCAGCGTTGAAAGACAGGGGGTCTATGGCTACACCTTC,CSVERQGVYGYTF,TRBD1,TRBJ1-2,.,TRBV29-1
TGCAGCGTTGGAGGGGATGGCTATGGCTACACCTTC,CSVGGDGYGYTF,.,TRBJ1-2,.,TRBV29-1
TGTGCCATCAGTGAGTCTACTGGGACAGGGAGGGAGACCCAGTACTTC,CAISESTGTGRETQYF,TRBD1,TRBJ2-5,.,TRBV10-3
TGTGCCAGCAGCTTGTCAGACCGCCCTAACACCGGGGAGCTGTTTTTT,CASSLSDRPNTGELFF,.,TRBJ2-2,few,TRBV5-6
TGTGCCAGCAGCTTAGCGGGGACAGGGTCCCACTACGAGCAGTACTTC,CASSLAGTGSHYEQYF,TRBD1,TRBJ2-7,many,TRBV7-2
TGTGCCAGTAGTATAGGGGGGTACAGGGCCAATCAGCCCCAGCATTTT,CASSIGGYRANQPQHF,.,TRBJ1-5,few,TRBV19
TGCTCAGTCGAAGCAGGCGCGCTCTATGGCTACACCTTC,CSVEAGALYGYTF,.,TRBJ1-2,.,TRBV20-1
TGTGCCAGCAGCCAAGCTATGGGTTTGAACCAGCCCCAGCATTTT,CASSQAMGLNQPQHF,.,TRBJ1-5,.,TRBV12-3/TRBV12-4
TGTGCCAGCAGCTCTGGACAGGGGGCTACTGAAGCTTTCTTT,CASSSGQGATEAFF,TRBD1,TRBJ1-1,many,TRBV6-6
TGCAGTGCTCCACCCGGGACAGGGAGCGAGCAGTACTTC,CSAPPGTGSEQYF,TRBD1,TRBJ2-7,.,TRBV20-1
TGTGCCACCAGTCATGGGGAACGTGGCTACACCTTC,CATSHGERGYTF,.,TRBJ1-2,.,TRBV24-1
TGCAGCGTTGAGCTGAACTATGGCTACACCTTC,CSVELNYGYTF,.,TRBJ1-2,.,TRBV29-1
TGTGCCAGCAGCGTTTACGACACTAACCAAGAGACCCAGTACTTC,CASSVYDTNQETQYF,.,TRBJ2-5,many,TRBV9
TGTGCCAGCAGCTCACCACAGGGGATCGAAAAACTGTTTTTT,CASSSPQGIEKLFF,TRBD1,TRBJ1-4,.,TRBV7-9
TGTGCCAGCGCTGGTTCAAGCTCTGGAAACACCATATATTTT,CASAGSSSGNTIYF,.,TRBJ1-3,many,TRBV19
TGTGCCAGCAGTGAGTGGGGCGAGAGCTCCTACGAGCAGTACTTC,CASSEWGESSYEQYF,.,TRBJ2-7,.,TRBV2
TGTGCCAGCAACAAACAGGGGCTCGTCGATTCACCCCTCCACTTT,CASNKQGLVDSPLHF,TRBD1,TRBJ1-6,many,TRBV7-9
TGTGCCACCAGCAGAGATGAGGGCCGAGACACCATATATTTT,CATSRDEGRDTIYF,.,TRBJ1-3,.,TRBV15
TGTGCCAGCAGTCCAGGGAAGGCCCAGTACTTC,CASSPGKAQYF,.,TRBJ2-5,once,TRBV7-6
TGTGCCAGCAGCCACCAGCATTCGGACACTGAAGCTTTCTTT,CASSHQHSDTEAFF,.,TRBJ1-1,few,TRBV7-6
TGTGCCAGCAGCTTAGGACGGACAGACTCCTACGAGCAGTACTTC,CASSLGRTDSYEQYF,.,TRBJ2-7,many,TRBV7-2
TGTGCCAGCAGCTTTACGGTGCAGAACACCGGGGAGCTGTTTTTT,CASSFTVQNTGELFF,.,TRBJ2-2,many,TRBV7-3
TGTGCCAGCTCAGATGACAGGGTCTCGTCTTTCTTT,CASSDDRVSSFF,TRBD1,TRBJ1-1,.,TRBV19
TGTGCCAGCAGTCTCGGACGTGGGCCCCTCCACTTT,CASSLGRGPLHF,.,TRBJ1-6,.,TRBV2
TGCGCCAGCAGCCTAATTGAACAGGCAGAGAACACTGAAGCTTTCTTT,CASSLIEQAENTEAFF,.,TRBJ1-1,few,TRBV5-1
TGTGCCAGCAGCTTACTGACGGGACAGGGGGCCGGAGAGACCCAGTACTTC,CASSLLTGQGAGETQYF,TRBD1,TRBJ2-5,.,TRBV7-2
TGTGCCAGCAGCTTGGGACTAGCGGGAGGGCGGTACCAAGAGGTCCAGTACTTC,CASSLGLAGGRYQEVQYF,TRBD2,TRBJ2-5,.,TRBV11-2
TGTGCCAGCAGTCGACTAGAGACCCAGTACTTC,CASSRLETQYF,.,TRBJ2-5,many,TRBV12-3/TRBV12-4
TGCGCCAGCAGCCCGGGACTTTACACCGGGGAGCTGTTTTTT,CASSPGLYTGELFF,.,TRBJ2-2,.,TRBV10-2
TGTGCCACCAGTGACACTGCAAGGGGGGCGAAACAGCCCCAGCATTTT,CATSDTARGAKQPQHF,.,TRBJ1-5,many,TRBV24-1
TGTGCCGGCAGCTCCGAGGGCAGCTACCGGGTGGCCCTCCACTTT,CAGSSEGSYRVALHF,.,TRBJ1-6,.,TRBV7-9